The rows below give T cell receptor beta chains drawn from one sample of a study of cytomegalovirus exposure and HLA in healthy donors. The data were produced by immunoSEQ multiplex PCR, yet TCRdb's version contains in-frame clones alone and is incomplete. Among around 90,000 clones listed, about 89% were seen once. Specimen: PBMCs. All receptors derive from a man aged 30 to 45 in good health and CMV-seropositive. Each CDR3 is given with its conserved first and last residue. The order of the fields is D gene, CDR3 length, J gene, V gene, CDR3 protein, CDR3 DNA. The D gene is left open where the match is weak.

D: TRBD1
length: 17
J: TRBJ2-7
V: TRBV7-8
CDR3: CASSLRHPGQGFGEQYF
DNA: TGTGCCAGCAGCTTACGGCACCCGGGACAGGGGTTTGGGGAGCAGTACTTC

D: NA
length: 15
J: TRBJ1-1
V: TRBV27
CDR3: CASSFSEGMNTEAFF
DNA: TGTGCCAGCAGTTTTTCGGAGGGCATGAACACTGAAGCTTTCTTT

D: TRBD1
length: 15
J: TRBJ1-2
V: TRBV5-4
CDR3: CASSLDPGGDYGYTF
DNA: TGTGCCAGCAGCTTGGACCCAGGGGGCGATTATGGCTACACCTTC

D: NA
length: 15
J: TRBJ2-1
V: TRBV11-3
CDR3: CASSSRQGSYNEQFF
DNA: TGTGCCAGCAGCTCCCGCCAGGGCTCCTACAATGAGCAGTTCTTC

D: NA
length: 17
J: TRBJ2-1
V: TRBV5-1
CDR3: CASSLAVGRSSYNEQFF
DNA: TGCGCCAGCAGCTTGGCCGTAGGGAGGAGCTCCTACAATGAGCAGTTCTTC

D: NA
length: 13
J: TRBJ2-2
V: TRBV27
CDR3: CASSLAGTGELFF
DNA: TGTGCCAGCAGTTTGGCCGGGACCGGGGAGCTGTTTTTT

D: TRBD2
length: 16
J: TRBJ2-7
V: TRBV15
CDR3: CATSRDRIAGSYEQYF
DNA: TGTGCCACCAGCAGAGATAGAATAGCGGGCTCCTACGAGCAGTACTTC

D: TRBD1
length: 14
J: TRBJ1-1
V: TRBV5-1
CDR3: CASSIGQGNTEAFF
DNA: TGCGCCAGCAGCATAGGACAGGGGAACACTGAAGCTTTCTTT

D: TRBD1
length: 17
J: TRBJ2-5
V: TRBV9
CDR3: CASSSWDRGRFQETQYF
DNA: TGTGCCAGCAGCTCCTGGGACAGGGGGCGCTTCCAAGAGACCCAGTACTTC

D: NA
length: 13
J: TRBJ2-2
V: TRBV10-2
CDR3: CASSDQNTGELFF
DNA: TGCGCCAGCAGTGATCAAAACACCGGGGAGCTGTTTTTT

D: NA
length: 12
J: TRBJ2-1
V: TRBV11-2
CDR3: CASSPFSNEQFF
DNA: TGTGCCAGCAGCCCATTTAGCAATGAGCAGTTCTTC